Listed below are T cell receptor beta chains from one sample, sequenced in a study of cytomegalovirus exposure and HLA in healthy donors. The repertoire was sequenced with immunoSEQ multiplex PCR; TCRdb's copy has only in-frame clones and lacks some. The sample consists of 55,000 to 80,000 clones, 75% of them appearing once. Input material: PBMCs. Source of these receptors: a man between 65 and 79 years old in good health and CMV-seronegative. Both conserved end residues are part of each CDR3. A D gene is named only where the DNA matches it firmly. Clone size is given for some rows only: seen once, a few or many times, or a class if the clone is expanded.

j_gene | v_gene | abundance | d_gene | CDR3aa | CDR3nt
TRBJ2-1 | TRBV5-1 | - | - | CASSLEHMGGEQFF | TGCGCCAGCAGCTTGGAACACATGGGAGGCGAGCAGTTCTTC
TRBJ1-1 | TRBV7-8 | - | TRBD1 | CASSSRALQGSTNTEAFF | TGTGCCAGCAGCTCCCGCGCTTTACAGGGGAGTACGAACACTGAAGCTTTCTTT
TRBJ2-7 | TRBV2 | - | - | CASREEVLRAGEQWF | TGTGCCAGCAGAGAGGAAGTCCTGCGAGCCGGCGAGCAGTGGTTC
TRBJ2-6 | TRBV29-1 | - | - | CSVDLAGANVLTF | TGCAGCGTTGATCTCGCTGGGGCCAACGTCCTGACTTTC
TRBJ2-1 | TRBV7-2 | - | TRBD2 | CASSLGRGAYNEQFF | TGTGCCAGCAGCTTAGGGCGGGGGGCCTACAATGAGCAGTTCTTC
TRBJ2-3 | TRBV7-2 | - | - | CASSLAGLDTQYF | TGTGCCAGCAGCTTAGCGGGGCTGGATACGCAGTATTTT
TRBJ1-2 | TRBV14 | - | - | CASSQVIAGAGGYTF | TGTGCCAGCAGCCAAGTCATAGCAGGAGCGGGGGGCTACACCTTC
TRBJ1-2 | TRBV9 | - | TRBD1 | CASSVGGDRGRGGYTF | TGTGCCAGCAGCGTAGGGGGGGACAGGGGGCGAGGCGGCTACACCTTC
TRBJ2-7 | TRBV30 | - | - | CAWSVGGDRQYF | TGTGCCTGGAGTGTAGGCGGGGATCGGCAGTACTTC
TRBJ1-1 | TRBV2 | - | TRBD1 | CASSGSVQGGVNTEAFF | TGTGCCAGCAGTGGATCCGTACAGGGGGGGGTGAACACTGAAGCTTTCTTT
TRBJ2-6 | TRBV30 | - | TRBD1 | CAWGRGSSGANVLTF | TGTGCCTGGGGCAGGGGGAGCTCTGGGGCCAACGTCCTGACTTTC
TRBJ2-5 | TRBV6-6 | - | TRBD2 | CASSYRLAGQQETQYF | TGTGCCAGCAGTTACCGACTAGCGGGGCAACAAGAGACCCAGTACTTC
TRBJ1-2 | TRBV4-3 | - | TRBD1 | CASSQDIGTGGWSAYGYTF | TGCGCCAGCAGCCAAGATATTGGGACAGGGGGCTGGTCGGCCTATGGCTACACCTTC
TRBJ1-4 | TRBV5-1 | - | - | CASSFLGENEKLFF | TGCGCCAGCAGCTTTTTAGGGGAAAATGAAAAACTGTTTTTT
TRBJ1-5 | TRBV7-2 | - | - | CASSPQGGQPQHF | TGTGCCAGCAGCCCTCAAGGGGGTCAGCCCCAGCATTTT
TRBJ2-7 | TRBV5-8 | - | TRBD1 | CASSLAGTGGYEQYF | TGTGCCAGCAGCTTGGCCGGGACAGGGGGCTACGAGCAGTACTTC
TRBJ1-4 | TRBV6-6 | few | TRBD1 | CASTGTAEKLFF | TGTGCCAGCACCGGGACAGCCGAAAAACTGTTTTTT
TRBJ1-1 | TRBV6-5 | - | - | CASSYSTGQPEAFF | TGTGCCAGCAGTTACTCTACGGGTCAACCTGAAGCTTTCTTT
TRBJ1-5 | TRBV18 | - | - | CASSPGSNQPQHF | TGTGCCAGCTCACCGGGCAGCAATCAGCCCCAGCATTTT
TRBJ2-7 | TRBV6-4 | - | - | CASSDSPGHGYF | TGTGCCAGCAGTGACTCTCCGGGACACGGGTACTTC
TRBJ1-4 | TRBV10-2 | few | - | CASSVLGADEKLFF | TGCGCCAGCAGTGTTCTAGGCGCGGATGAAAAACTGTTTTTT
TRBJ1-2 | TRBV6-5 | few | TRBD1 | CASSYSQGAGYGYTF | TGTGCCAGCAGTTACTCTCAGGGGGCTGGCTATGGCTACACCTTC
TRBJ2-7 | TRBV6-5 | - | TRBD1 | CASSGASGGNYEQYF | TGTGCCAGCAGTGGCGCGTCAGGGGGTAACTACGAGCAGTACTTC
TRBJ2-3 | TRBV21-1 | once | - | CASENFWTSGTDTQYF | TGTGCCAGCGAAAATTTCTGGACTAGTGGCACAGATACGCAGTATTTT
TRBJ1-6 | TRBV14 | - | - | CASSPGQRFYNSPLHF | TGTGCCAGCAGCCCGGGACAACGGTTCTATAATTCACCCCTCCACTTT
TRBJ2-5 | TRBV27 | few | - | CASSSRWDFQETQYF | TGTGCCAGCAGTTCACGTTGGGACTTTCAAGAGACCCAGTACTTC
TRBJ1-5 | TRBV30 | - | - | CAWSGQRNQPQHF | TGTGCCTGGAGTGGACAGCGAAATCAGCCCCAGCATTTT
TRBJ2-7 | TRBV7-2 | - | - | CASSLVRYEQYF | TGTGCCAGCAGCTTAGTGAGGTACGAGCAGTACTTC
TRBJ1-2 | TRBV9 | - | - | CASSGGTDIALGGYTF | TGTGCCAGCAGCGGCGGGACCGATATCGCCTTGGGTGGCTACACCTTC
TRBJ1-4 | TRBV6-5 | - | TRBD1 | CASSSPSTGPSEKLFF | TGTGCCAGCAGTTCCCCCTCGACAGGGCCTAGTGAAAAACTGTTTTTT
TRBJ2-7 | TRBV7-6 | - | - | CASSLGEARMPYEQYF | TGTGCCAGCAGCTTAGGGGAGGCTAGGATGCCCTACGAGCAGTACTTC
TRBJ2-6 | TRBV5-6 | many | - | CASSGTGDSGANVLTF | TGTGCCAGCAGCGGCACAGGCGACTCTGGGGCCAACGTCCTGACTTTC
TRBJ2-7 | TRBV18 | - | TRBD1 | CASSPGTAPYEQYF | TGTGCCAGCTCACCCGGGACAGCACCCTACGAGCAGTACTTC
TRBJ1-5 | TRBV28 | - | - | CASSTSDRFNQPQHF | TGTGCCAGCAGTACATCAGACAGATTCAATCAGCCCCAGCATTTT
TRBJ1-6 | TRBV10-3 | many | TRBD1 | CAIRGTGDNSPLHF | TGTGCCATCAGGGGGACAGGGGACAATTCACCCCTCCACTTT
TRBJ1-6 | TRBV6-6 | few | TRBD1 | CASRDRSIVSSPLHF | TGTGCCTCCCGGGACAGGTCTATTGTTAGTTCACCCCTCCACTTT
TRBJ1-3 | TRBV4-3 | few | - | CASSQAGGNTIYF | TGCGCCAGCAGCCAAGCAGGAGGAAACACCATATATTTT
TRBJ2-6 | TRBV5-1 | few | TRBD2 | CASTTSGSGANVLTF | TGCGCCAGCACAACAAGCGGGAGCGGGGCCAACGTCCTGACTTTC
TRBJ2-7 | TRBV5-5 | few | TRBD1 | CASRSWTGPREQYF | TGTGCCAGCAGATCCTGGACAGGACCGCGGGAGCAGTACTTC
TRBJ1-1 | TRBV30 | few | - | CAWNPKGVNTEAFF | TGTGCCTGGAATCCCAAGGGGGTGAACACTGAAGCTTTCTTT
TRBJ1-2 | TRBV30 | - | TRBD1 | CAWRIQGSYGYTF | TGTGCCTGGAGGATACAGGGGTCCTATGGCTACACCTTC
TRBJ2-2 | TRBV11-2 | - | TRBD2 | CASSLIAGSGELFF | TGTGCCAGCAGCCTAATAGCGGGGAGCGGGGAGCTGTTTTTT
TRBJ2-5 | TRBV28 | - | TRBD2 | CASSGAGKNQETQYF | TGTGCCAGCAGTGGAGCGGGGAAAAACCAAGAGACCCAGTACTTC
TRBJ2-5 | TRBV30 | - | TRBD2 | CAWSGLAGDQETQYF | TGTGCCTGGAGTGGACTAGCGGGAGATCAAGAGACCCAGTACTTC
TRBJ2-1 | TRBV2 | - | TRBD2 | CASSTRTSGLNEQFF | TGTGCCAGCAGTACCAGGACTAGCGGCCTCAATGAGCAGTTCTTC